This is a list of T cell receptor beta chains from one sample in a study of blood T cell repertoires in COVID-19. Libraries were prepared by immunoSEQ multiplex PCR; TCRdb keeps only in-frame clonotypes and omits some of them. Among fewer than 300,000 clones listed, less than 85% were seen once. Sequencing was done on a sample of peripheral blood. These receptors were collected from a woman aged 70 to 79 with active or convalescent COVID-19. CDR3s include the opening cysteine and the closing phenylalanine or tryptophan. The D gene is left open where the match is weak. Clone size is not always given. Where it is, it says once, few, many or a class for expanded clones.

D	size	J	V	CDR3	DNA
TRBD2	once	TRBJ2-5	TRBV7-6	CASSLTGGQETQYF	TGTGCCAGCAGCTTGACGGGGGGTCAAGAGACCCAGTACTTC
TRBD1	.	TRBJ2-7	TRBV6-5	CASSYGGRGQYEQYF	TGTGCCAGCAGCTACGGGGGCAGGGGGCAATACGAGCAGTACTTC
.	.	TRBJ2-7	TRBV5-1	CASSSDWDLGEQYF	TGCGCCAGCAGTTCCGACTGGGACTTAGGCGAGCAGTACTTC
TRBD2	many	TRBJ2-3	TRBV3-1/TRBV3-2	CASRAGADTQYF	TGTGCCAGCCGGGCGGGGGCAGATACGCAGTATTTT
TRBD2	few	TRBJ2-7	TRBV30	CAWSVGGAGYEQYF	TGTGCCTGGAGTGTCGGGGGGGCGGGCTACGAGCAGTACTTC
.	.	TRBJ2-7	TRBV7-2	CASSLVASGGEQYF	TGTGCCAGCAGCTTAGTCGCGTCCGGCGGCGAGCAGTACTTC
.	.	TRBJ1-4	TRBV30	CAWTQGIDEKLFF	TGTGCCTGGACCCAGGGAATTGATGAAAAACTGTTTTTT
.	.	TRBJ1-6	TRBV14	CANLTRGNSPLHF	TGTGCCAACCTTACCAGGGGAAATTCACCCCTCCACTTT
.	.	TRBJ1-1	TRBV6-5	CASTPGGGLGTEAFF	TGTGCCAGTACCCCTGGAGGAGGCTTGGGCACTGAAGCTTTCTTT
TRBD1	few	TRBJ1-5	TRBV19	CASSDRDRTYSNQPQHF	TGTGCCAGTAGTGACAGGGACAGGACTTATAGCAATCAGCCCCAGCATTTT
TRBD2	.	TRBJ2-7	TRBV5-4	CASSLGKAGRTSYEQYF	TGTGCCAGCAGCTTGGGAAAAGCGGGAAGGACCTCCTACGAGCAGTACTTC
.	.	TRBJ1-1	TRBV28	CASSTNTDRNTEAFF	TGTGCCAGCAGCACCAACACCGACAGAAACACTGAAGCTTTCTTT
.	.	TRBJ2-3	TRBV7-8	CASSLGTSTDTQYF	TGTGCCAGCAGCCTCGGTACGAGCACAGATACGCAGTATTTT
.	.	TRBJ2-1	TRBV27	CASTPRAGSRSGNEQFF	TGTGCCAGCACCCCGCGGGCGGGCAGCCGTTCGGGCAATGAGCAGTTCTTC
.	.	TRBJ1-4	TRBV9	CASSTDTNEKLFF	TGTGCCAGCTCGACAGATACTAATGAAAAACTGTTTTTT
TRBD1	once	TRBJ1-6	TRBV7-6	CASSPGQGASPLHF	TGTGCCAGCAGCCCGGGACAGGGGGCGTCACCCCTCCACTTT
.	few	TRBJ1-3	TRBV30	CAWSQGVAGNTIYF	TGTGCCTGGTCACAGGGAGTAGCAGGAAACACCATATATTTT
.	.	TRBJ2-5	TRBV7-6	CASSLALRGRSGAQYF	TGTGCCAGCAGCTTAGCGCTGCGGGGGCGGAGTGGGGCCCAGTACTTC
TRBD1	.	TRBJ2-3	TRBV10-3	CAIMRDRGREDTQYF	TGTGCCATCATGCGGGACAGGGGGCGAGAGGATACGCAGTATTTT
.	.	TRBJ1-5	TRBV27	CASNPLGSGLNRAQHF	TGTGCCAGCAATCCTCTTGGGTCTGGACTAAATCGGGCCCAGCATTTT
.	once	TRBJ1-4	TRBV6-6	CASSLGSGGEKLFF	TGTGCCAGCAGTCTGGGGAGCGGTGGCGAAAAACTGTTTTTT
.	.	TRBJ2-2	TRBV13	CASSLGTGAGNTGELFF	TGTGCCAGCAGCTTAGGTACGGGAGCCGGAAACACCGGGGAGCTGTTTTTT
TRBD1	.	TRBJ2-1	TRBV28	CASSSQGADYYNEQFF	TGTGCCAGCAGTTCTCAGGGGGCGGACTACTACAATGAGCAGTTCTTC
.	.	TRBJ2-5	TRBV12-5	CASGFGHSQETQYF	TGTGCTAGTGGTTTCGGACATTCCCAAGAGACCCAGTACTTC
.	.	TRBJ1-1	TRBV5-4	CASRRDPSLMNTEAFF	TGTGCCAGCAGGCGGGACCCCTCCCTGATGAACACTGAAGCTTTCTTT
TRBD2	.	TRBJ2-1	TRBV7-2	CASSLVASGGAGYNEQFF	TGTGCCAGCAGCTTAGTCGCTAGCGGGGGGGCCGGTTACAATGAGCAGTTCTTC
TRBD2	few	TRBJ2-7	TRBV7-9	CASSSSGSYEQYF	TGTGCCAGCAGCTCTAGCGGATCCTACGAGCAGTACTTC
.	.	TRBJ1-2	TRBV2	CASSLLSDGYTF	TGTGCCAGCAGCCTCCTATCCGATGGCTACACCTTC
TRBD2	.	TRBJ2-1	TRBV11-3	CASSPQRENEQFF	TGTGCCAGCAGCCCCCAGCGGGAAAATGAGCAGTTCTTC
TRBD1	.	TRBJ1-1	TRBV18	CASSLSRQGGSFKEAFF	TGTGCCAGCTCCCTATCGAGACAGGGAGGCTCCTTTAAGGAAGCTTTCTTT
.	.	TRBJ1-4	TRBV19	CASSISGGNEKLFF	TGTGCCAGTAGTATCTCCGGGGGAAATGAAAAACTGTTTTTT
.	few	TRBJ2-3	TRBV25-1	CASSEIQGEGTDTQYF	TGTGCCAGCAGTGAAATTCAGGGGGAGGGCACAGATACGCAGTATTTT
TRBD2	.	TRBJ2-2	TRBV14	CASSQDSLAAWVNTGELFF	TGTGCCAGCAGCCAAGATTCTCTAGCGGCCTGGGTGAACACCGGGGAGCTGTTTTTT
.	.	TRBJ2-5	TRBV7-2	CASKEVGTQYF	TGTGCCAGCAAGGAGGTGGGGACCCAGTACTTC
.	few	TRBJ2-2	TRBV5-4	CASSLVGGGGTGELFF	TGTGCCAGCAGCTTGGTTGGCGGAGGCGGGACCGGGGAGCTGTTTTTT
.	few	TRBJ2-1	TRBV7-6	CASSLLTGAVNEQFF	TGTGCCAGCAGCTTACTTACGGGAGCCGTCAATGAGCAGTTCTTC
TRBD1	.	TRBJ1-5	TRBV5-1	CASSPGTGHQPQHF	TGCGCCAGCAGCCCCGGGACAGGCCATCAGCCCCAGCATTTT
TRBD1	few	TRBJ1-4	TRBV30	CAWKSGTGNEKLFF	TGTGCCTGGAAGTCCGGGACAGGGAACGAAAAACTGTTTTTT
.	few	TRBJ1-5	TRBV19	CASSTQGSYSNQPQHF	TGTGCCAGTAGTACCCAAGGGAGCTATAGCAATCAGCCCCAGCATTTT
TRBD1	.	TRBJ1-1	TRBV4-1	CASSYSTMTGANTEAFF	TGCGCCAGCAGCTATTCGACTATGACAGGGGCAAACACTGAAGCTTTCTTT
.	.	TRBJ2-7	TRBV5-1	CASSLDGVAEQYF	TGCGCCAGCAGCTTGGACGGGGTGGCCGAGCAGTACTTC
.	.	TRBJ2-4	TRBV5-4	CASSLKGVRNIQYF	TGTGCCAGCAGCTTGAAAGGGGTACGGAACATTCAGTACTTC
TRBD2	.	TRBJ2-1	TRBV11-3	CASSLGLAGYNEQFF	TGTGCCAGCAGCTTAGGTCTAGCGGGGTACAATGAGCAGTTCTTC
.	.	TRBJ1-1	TRBV19	CASQNYRDTEAFF	TGTGCCAGCCAGAACTATCGGGACACTGAAGCTTTCTTT
TRBD1	once	TRBJ2-1	TRBV5-1	CASSFEGTGPWQFF	TGCGCCAGCAGCTTCGAGGGGACAGGGCCATGGCAGTTCTTC
.	.	TRBJ1-5	TRBV30	CAWRSAGGYQPQHF	TGTGCCTGGAGGTCCGCGGGGGGCTATCAGCCCCAGCATTTT
TRBD2	.	TRBJ2-1	TRBV11-2	CASSPASGQPIEQFF	TGTGCCAGCAGCCCAGCTAGCGGCCAACCGATTGAGCAGTTCTTC
TRBD1	once	TRBJ2-7	TRBV6-5	CMIGQGANEQYF	TGTATGATAGGACAGGGGGCTAACGAGCAGTACTTC
.	few	TRBJ1-1	TRBV7-6	CASSFPGGWTEAFF	TGTGCCAGCAGCTTCCCGGGGGGCTGGACTGAAGCTTTCTTT
.	few	TRBJ2-7	TRBV9	CASSVAPSETYEQYF	TGTGCCAGCAGCGTAGCTCCTAGCGAAACCTACGAGCAGTACTTC
.	.	TRBJ2-3	TRBV5-5	CASSLGGVSTDTQYF	TGTGCCAGCAGCTTGGGCGGGGTTAGCACAGATACGCAGTATTTT
.	.	TRBJ1-3	TRBV28	CASSTTGSGNTIYF	TGTGCCAGCAGTACAACAGGGTCCGGAAACACCATATATTTT
TRBD2	.	TRBJ2-2	TRBV25-1	CASSSTSGSENTGELFF	TGTGCCAGCAGCTCGACTAGCGGGAGCGAGAACACCGGGGAGCTGTTTTTT
.	.	TRBJ1-1	TRBV28	CAILTEAFF	TGTGCCATCCTCACTGAAGCTTTCTTT
.	.	TRBJ2-4	TRBV30	CAWGGDSHIQYF	TGTGCCTGGGGGGGGGACAGCCACATTCAGTACTTC